Included here is one T cell receptor (beta chain) sequence, with context. The antigen remains unidentified. Other DNA sequences within the sample encode an identical CDR3. The PCR was carried out with 60 Vbeta primers and 13 Jbeta primers. The protocol was immunoSEQ multiplex PCR, while the TCRdb copy is restricted to in-frame clones and leaves out a portion. The sample has about 160,000 clones, around 78% seen once. The sample comes from a study of cytomegalovirus exposure and HLA in healthy donors. The overall study: Earlier sequencing of about 179 million T cells yielded approximately 100 million unique TCR beta sequences.

At collection, donors were nominally healthy, but unrecorded immune exposures were probable. Study-wide results and limits: Follow-up analysis seemed to connect common viral pathogens with several of the most significant clusters identified. In an earlier analysis, most TCR beta V segments were productive about 90% or about 30% of the time.

The length of the CDR3 is 14 residues. V was clipped by 2 bases and J by 7 bases, with 12 bases between them. Germline CDR1 reads SGHRS; CDR2 reads YFSETQ. This clonotype was sampled from a woman aged 40-49 years in good health and CMV-seronegative. J is TRBJ1-4 and V is TRBV5-1, with D maybe TRBD1 (5 bases). Sequenced sample: PBMCs. CDR3 sequence (DNA): TGCGCCAGCAGCTTAGGGGTTGGTGGTGAAAAACTGTTTTTT. Protein product: CASSLGVGGEKLFF. Based on the CDR3 plus reference TRBV5-1 and TRBJ1-4, the full variable domain is KAGVTQTPRYLIKTRGQQVTLSCSPISGHRSVSWYQQTPGQGLQFLFEYFSETQRNKGNFPGRFSGRQFSNSRSEMNVSTLELGDSALYLCASSLGVGGEKLFFGSGTQLSVL.